Listed below are T cell receptor beta chains from one sample, sequenced in a study of blood T cell repertoires in COVID-19. Here immunoSEQ multiplex PCR was the method, and the copy in TCRdb shows in-frame clones only, minus some. The table has roughly 250,000 clones, roughly 83% seen once. The material sequenced was peripheral blood. The receptors were gathered from a woman aged 50 to 60 with acute or convalescent COVID-19. CDR3s include the opening cysteine and the closing phenylalanine or tryptophan. Each record gives: V gene, D gene, J gene, clone size, CDR3 DNA, CDR3 protein. D genes are given only for firm matches. For some rows the clone size is stated as once, few or many, or as a class when expanded; others skip it.

v_call: TRBV27; d_call: -; j_call: TRBJ1-2; clone_size: -; cdr3_nt: TGTGCCAGCAGCCCTGGACAAGGGTGGGGTGGCTACACCTTC; cdr3_aa: CASSPGQGWGGYTF
v_call: TRBV4-1; d_call: TRBD2; j_call: TRBJ2-1; clone_size: -; cdr3_nt: TGCGCCAGCAGCCCCTGGACTAGCGGGGGTGAAAATGAGCAGTTCTTC; cdr3_aa: CASSPWTSGGENEQFF
v_call: TRBV7-9; d_call: -; j_call: TRBJ1-2; clone_size: few; cdr3_nt: TGTGCCAGCAGCTTAGCGTCGGCAGGCTATGGCTACACCTTC; cdr3_aa: CASSLASAGYGYTF
v_call: TRBV3-1/TRBV3-2; d_call: TRBD1; j_call: TRBJ1-2; clone_size: -; cdr3_nt: TGTGCCAGCAGCCAACGGACAGGGGAACACTACACCTTC; cdr3_aa: CASSQRTGEHYTF
v_call: TRBV10-3; d_call: TRBD2; j_call: TRBJ2-1; clone_size: -; cdr3_nt: TGTGCCATCAGACCAGCGGGAGAGGTCGATGAGCAGTTCTTC; cdr3_aa: CAIRPAGEVDEQFF
v_call: TRBV24-1; d_call: TRBD1; j_call: TRBJ2-5; clone_size: -; cdr3_nt: TGTGCCACCAGTGAGACCGGGACAGGGGGCCGAGAGACCCAGTACTTC; cdr3_aa: CATSETGTGGRETQYF
v_call: TRBV15; d_call: -; j_call: TRBJ1-4; clone_size: -; cdr3_nt: TGTGCCACCAGCAGAGCCGGACAGCGGGGCGAAAAACTGTTTTTT; cdr3_aa: CATSRAGQRGEKLFF
v_call: TRBV7-2; d_call: -; j_call: TRBJ2-3; clone_size: once; cdr3_nt: TGTGCCAGCAGCTTAGGGGTCTCAGGGGTATCAGATACGCAGTATTTT; cdr3_aa: CASSLGVSGVSDTQYF
v_call: TRBV18; d_call: TRBD1; j_call: TRBJ2-3; clone_size: -; cdr3_nt: TGTGCCAGCTCACACGCGACAGGGGATACGGATACGCAGTATTTT; cdr3_aa: CASSHATGDTDTQYF
v_call: TRBV7-2; d_call: TRBD2; j_call: TRBJ2-1; clone_size: -; cdr3_nt: TGTGCCAGCAGCTTGACTAGCGGAACGTACAATGAGCAGTTCTTC; cdr3_aa: CASSLTSGTYNEQFF
v_call: TRBV18; d_call: -; j_call: TRBJ1-4; clone_size: -; cdr3_nt: TGTGCCAGCTCATTTGGGAGGAATGAAAAACTGTTTTTT; cdr3_aa: CASSFGRNEKLFF
v_call: TRBV19; d_call: TRBD1; j_call: TRBJ2-6; clone_size: few; cdr3_nt: TGTGCCAGTAGGACAGACAGGGGTGGTTCTGGGGCCAACGTCCTGACTTTC; cdr3_aa: CASRTDRGGSGANVLTF
v_call: TRBV5-6; d_call: -; j_call: TRBJ2-5; clone_size: -; cdr3_nt: TGTGCCAGCAGCCTAGAGACAGTTTCCTCAGGGGAGACCCAGTACTTC; cdr3_aa: CASSLETVSSGETQYF
v_call: TRBV15; d_call: -; j_call: TRBJ1-4; clone_size: -; cdr3_nt: TGTGCCACCAGCAGACCTACAGGGCTGAATGAAAAACTGTTTTTT; cdr3_aa: CATSRPTGLNEKLFF
v_call: TRBV6-5; d_call: TRBD1; j_call: TRBJ1-5; clone_size: -; cdr3_nt: TGTGCCAGCAGTTATCGACAGGGCGTAGGTCAGCCCCAGCATTTT; cdr3_aa: CASSYRQGVGQPQHF
v_call: TRBV10-3; d_call: TRBD2; j_call: TRBJ2-7; clone_size: -; cdr3_nt: TGTGCCATCAGCCTGGCTAGCGGGAGTGTCAACGAGCAGTACTTC; cdr3_aa: CAISLASGSVNEQYF
v_call: TRBV3-1/TRBV3-2; d_call: TRBD2; j_call: TRBJ2-7; clone_size: -; cdr3_nt: TGTGCCAGCAGCGGGACTAGATACGAGCAGTACTTC; cdr3_aa: CASSGTRYEQYF
v_call: TRBV27; d_call: TRBD1; j_call: TRBJ2-1; clone_size: -; cdr3_nt: TGTGCCAGCGGCCGAGGACAGGGGGCTGAGGGTGAGCAGTTCTTC; cdr3_aa: CASGRGQGAEGEQFF
v_call: TRBV28; d_call: -; j_call: TRBJ1-2; clone_size: few; cdr3_nt: TGTGCCAGCAACCGAGGGCCCTATGGCTACACCTTC; cdr3_aa: CASNRGPYGYTF
v_call: TRBV5-4; d_call: -; j_call: TRBJ1-6; clone_size: -; cdr3_nt: TGTGCCAGCAGCCGCCCGCAGGGTGGGTCACCCCTCCACTTT; cdr3_aa: CASSRPQGGSPLHF
v_call: TRBV12-3/TRBV12-4; d_call: -; j_call: TRBJ2-7; clone_size: -; cdr3_nt: TGTGCCAGCAGTTTCTTCCCCCGCGAGCAGTACTTC; cdr3_aa: CASSFFPREQYF
v_call: TRBV19; d_call: TRBD1; j_call: TRBJ2-2; clone_size: -; cdr3_nt: TGTGCCAGTAGGCCACAGGGGGCGAACACCGGGGAGCTGTTTTTT; cdr3_aa: CASRPQGANTGELFF
v_call: TRBV7-9; d_call: -; j_call: TRBJ1-1; clone_size: -; cdr3_nt: TGTGCCAGCAGCTTAGAAAGGTATGCGGCCATGAACACTGAAGCTTTCTTT; cdr3_aa: CASSLERYAAMNTEAFF
v_call: TRBV11-2; d_call: TRBD2; j_call: TRBJ2-7; clone_size: -; cdr3_nt: TGTGCCAGCAGCTACCGACTAGCCTCCTACGAGCAGTACTTC; cdr3_aa: CASSYRLASYEQYF
v_call: TRBV27; d_call: -; j_call: TRBJ1-3; clone_size: -; cdr3_nt: TGTGCCAGCAGTTTTACCGGGGACTCTGGAAACACCATATATTTT; cdr3_aa: CASSFTGDSGNTIYF
v_call: TRBV6-5; d_call: TRBD2; j_call: TRBJ2-1; clone_size: -; cdr3_nt: TGTGCCAGCAGACCAGGGACTAGCGGTTACAATGAGCAGTTCTTC; cdr3_aa: CASRPGTSGYNEQFF
v_call: TRBV19; d_call: -; j_call: TRBJ2-3; clone_size: -; cdr3_nt: TGTGCCAGTAGTTTACAGGGTACAGATACGCAGTATTTT; cdr3_aa: CASSLQGTDTQYF
v_call: TRBV7-9; d_call: TRBD2; j_call: TRBJ2-5; clone_size: -; cdr3_nt: TGTGCCAGCAGCCCAAGGACTAGCCAAGAGACCCAGTACTTC; cdr3_aa: CASSPRTSQETQYF
v_call: TRBV4-1; d_call: -; j_call: TRBJ2-7; clone_size: -; cdr3_nt: TGCGCCAGCAGCCAAGTTTCTCGGACTGGTACCTACGAGCAGTACTTC; cdr3_aa: CASSQVSRTGTYEQYF
v_call: TRBV5-1; d_call: TRBD1; j_call: TRBJ2-1; clone_size: -; cdr3_nt: TGCGCCAGCAGTCCAGGGGGATACAATGAGCAGTTCTTC; cdr3_aa: CASSPGGYNEQFF
v_call: TRBV7-9; d_call: -; j_call: TRBJ2-7; clone_size: once; cdr3_nt: TGTGCCAGCAGCTTAGGGGCGGCGGGGCAGTACTTC; cdr3_aa: CASSLGAAGQYF
v_call: TRBV4-2; d_call: -; j_call: TRBJ1-2; clone_size: -; cdr3_nt: TGTGCCAGCAGCCAAGATGAGACGGGAGGATATGGCTACACCTTC; cdr3_aa: CASSQDETGGYGYTF